These T cell receptor beta chains were read from a single sample in a study of CD8 T cells in ankylosing spondylitis. Via MiXCR, TCRdb re-called the 5' RACE reads, giving one row per CDR3 protein. This table holds around 390,000 distinct CDR3 sequences, 20% to 25% found once. Sequencing used blood, either unsorted or a sorted T cell fraction (not recorded which). These receptors were taken from a male donor with ankylosing spondylitis. Each CDR3 is given with its conserved first and last residue. The D gene is left open where the match is weak. Size is omitted from some rows. Given values are once, few, many or a class for expanded clones.

d_gene	v_gene	abundance	j_gene	CDR3aa	CDR3nt
.	TRBV12-3/TRBV12-4	few	TRBJ1-6	CASSPGSYNSPLHF	TGTGCCAGCAGTCCGGGGAGCTATAATTCACCCCTCCACTTT
TRBD1	TRBV7-3	few	TRBJ2-2	CASSSRAGQGSNTGELFF	TGTGCCAGCAGCTCTAGGGCCGGACAGGGTTCGAACACCGGGGAGCTGTTTTTT
TRBD1	TRBV5-6	few	TRBJ1-5	CASSRGTDSNQPQHF	TGTGCCAGCAGCCGCGGGACAGACTCAAATCAGCCCCAGCATTTT
TRBD1	TRBV12-3/TRBV12-4	few	TRBJ1-5	CASSSDRGTQPQHF	TGTGCCAGCAGTTCGGACAGGGGAACTCAGCCCCAGCATTTT
TRBD2	TRBV24-1	.	TRBJ2-3	CATSWASGSSDTQYF	TGTGCCACCAGTTGGGCTAGCGGGAGTTCAGATACGCAGTATTTT
TRBD2	TRBV6-1	many	TRBJ2-2	CASSEARASGSPGELFF	TGTGCCAGCAGTGAAGCGCGTGCTAGCGGGAGTCCCGGGGAGCTGTTTTTT
TRBD2	TRBV5-1	few	TRBJ2-7	CASATIGLAGVYEQYF	TGCGCCAGCGCTACCATTGGACTAGCGGGTGTCTACGAGCAGTACTTC
.	TRBV20-1	few	TRBJ2-1	CSAIGGSRYEQFF	TGCAGTGCTATAGGAGGGAGTAGGTATGAGCAGTTCTTC
.	TRBV11-2	few	TRBJ2-3	CASSSDIGGGGTDTQYF	TGTGCCAGCAGCTCAGACATTGGAGGGGGTGGCACAGATACGCAGTATTTT
TRBD1	TRBV14	.	TRBJ2-6	CASSPGTGGVVGGANVLTF	TGTGCCAGCAGTCCCGGGACAGGGGGCGTGGTAGGTGGGGCCAACGTCCTGACTTTC
.	TRBV18	.	TRBJ2-3	CASSRSRGGTDTQYF	TGTGCCAGCTCACGATCCCGAGGAGGGACAGATACGCAGTATTTT
.	TRBV7-2	few	TRBJ2-1	CASSTRTGEEKQFF	TGTGCCAGCAGCACCAGGACGGGAGAGGAAAAGCAGTTCTTC